Sequencing of this T cell receptor (beta chain) was carried out in a study of T cells in women clearing cervical HPV infection. About the study: Cases: HPV16-related CIN3 or worse on histology, a couple of invasive cancers.

Note on this clone: Its specificity is unknown. The sequence runs out 3 residues before the end of the CDR3; the remainder is reconstructed from the germline J gene.

Study-level points and caveats: Cases carried less TRBV6-7 than controls: about 0.1% versus 0.15%. CIN3+ cases had significantly higher TCR richness than controls; evenness did not differ.

Germline V gene data show CDR1 as SGHVS and CDR2 as FQNEAQ. Trimming took 2 bases from V and 2 from J, leaving 10 bases between them. CDR3 size: 15 residues. Libraries were prepared by immunoSEQ multiplex PCR; TCRdb keeps only in-frame clonotypes and omits some of them. Its listing shows tens of thousands of clones. The sample taken for sequencing was blood buffy coat. This TCR was recovered from a woman between 18 and 70 years old with a cervical HPV16 infection that either progressed to CIN3+ or cleared (not recorded which). The genes are TRBV7-8 and TRBJ1-5; D gene uncertain. The sequenced CDR3 bases are TGTGCCAGCAGCTTATTAGGGCCAGGCAATCAGCCC. Its protein product is CASSLLGPGNQP. From start to end, the CDR3 is CASSLLGPGNQPQHF. Combining the CDR3 with reference TRBV7-8 and TRBJ1-5 gives the whole variable domain GAGVSQSPRYKVAKRGQDVALRCDPISGHVSLFWYQQALGQGPEFLTYFQNEAQLDKSGLPSDRFFAERPEGSVSTLKIQRTQQEDSAVYLCASSLLGPGNQPQHFGDGTRLSIL.